Reported below is one TCR beta chain. The V gene's germline CDR1 is ENHRY and CDR2 SYGVKD. The CDR3 is made up of 13 amino acids. After removal of 4 bases from V and 6 bases from J, the junction contained 5 bases not matched to a gene. The entry originates in a study of control samples from healthy donors and cancer patients. Assay: immunoSEQ multiplex PCR; the TCRdb copy retains only in-frame clones and omits some. The sample records approximately 130,000 clones, about 87% being singletons. The V call is TRBV10-3, the J call TRBJ1-2; 7 positions match TRBD1. This receptor was identified in a man in his 60s in good health. Material for sequencing was blood. The CDR3 bases are TGTGCCATCAGTGTTCAGGGGGAGGATGGCTACACCTTC. Translated, it gives CAISVQGEDGYTF.